The 19 T cell receptor beta chains given below trace back to one sample, sequenced in a study of T-cell reconstitution after alpha-beta-depleted transplantation in children. The library targeted TCRbeta and was prepared with unique molecular identifiers. A single record per CDR3 protein comes from TCRdb applying MiXCR to the PCR reads. The table includes about 410,000 distinct CDR3 sequences, about a fifth detected once. The input for sequencing was PBMCs from the stem cell graft donor, taken from the stem cell graft. These TCRs come from a human donor who donated a stem cell graft to a child with acute myeloid leukemia.

This clonotype appeared a few times. V and J are TRBV5-6 and TRBJ2-2, with D hard to call. The ends were cut back, 2 bases at V and 5 bases at J, with 7 bases in the middle. This CDR3 comprises 13 residues. Germline CDR1 is SGHDT and CDR2 is YYEEEE. The CDR3 protein is CASSFLGTGELFF. The CDR3 DNA reads as TGTGCCAGCAGCTTCCTCGGGACCGGGGAGCTGTTTTTT. Full variable domain (rest looked up from reference TRBV5-6 and TRBJ2-2): DAGVTQSPTHLIKTRGQQVTLRCSPKSGHDTVSWYQQALGQGPQFIFQYYEEEERQRGNFPDRFSGHQFPNYSSELNVNALLLGDSALYLCASSFLGTGELFFGEGSRLTVL.

This clonotype occurred a few times. This chain connects TRBV5-1 to TRBJ2-6; no clear D gene. Germline V lookup: CDR1 SGHRS, CDR2 YFSETQ. The V gene lost 7 bases and the J gene lost 0 bases, with 20 bases spanning the gap. This CDR3 has 18 amino acids. The CDR3 coding sequence is TGCGCCAGCGGAACAGAAGAGAAATTTCGCTCTGGGGCCAACGTCCTGACTTTC. Encoded protein: CASGTEEKFRSGANVLTF.

V is TRBV5-1 and J is TRBJ2-7; D assignment may be TRBD1 or TRBD2 (5 bases each). Germline assignment: CDR1 SGHRS and CDR2 YFSETQ. This CDR3 contains 15 residues. V gave up 1 base and J gave up 0 bases, with 11 bases separating them. The CDR3, as DNA: TGCGCCAGCAGCTTGACCGGGGCGACCTCCTACGAGCAGTACTTC. Protein product: CASSLTGATSYEQYF.

Ten or more counts support this clonotype. The chain carries TRBV27 and TRBJ2-1; 12 positions match TRBD2. J lost 9 bases, V lost 2 bases, and 8 bases had no gene match. The length of the CDR3 is 16 residues. CDR1 is MNHEY, CDR2 SMNVEV, per germline (reference sequence). CDR3 amino acids: CASSLPGLAGRGEQFF. CDR3 nucleotides: TGTGCCAGCAGTTTACCCGGACTAGCGGGGAGGGGTGAGCAGTTCTTC.

In its sample, this clonotype was seen a few times. The genes are TRBV18 and TRBJ1-1, with 9 bases identical to TRBD1. CDR1 is KGHSH and CDR2 is LQKENI in the germline V gene. The CDR3 covers 16 residues. With V trimmed by 2 bases and J by 6 bases, 10 bases remained unmatched. As DNA, the CDR3 is TGTGCCAGCTCACCAATTATAGGACAGGGGCACCCTGAAGCTTTCTTT. Residues: CASSPIIGQGHPEAFF.

This clonotype occurred many times. J is TRBJ1-1 and V is TRBV6-2 or TRBV6-3; D is possibly TRBD1 (5 bases). The CDR3 has 14 amino acids. V gave up 6 bases and J gave up 4 bases, with 15 bases separating them. Germline V lookup: CDR1 MNHEY, CDR2 SVGEGT. This chain's CDR3 is CASRPGRVTTEAFF. Written as DNA, the CDR3 is TGTGCCAGCAGACCCGGCAGGGTAACCACTGAAGCTTTCTTT.

The rearrangement links TRBV7-2 to TRBJ1-1; D not resolved. The length of the CDR3 is 13 residues. With 2 bases removed from V and 2 bases from J, the gap between germline ends came to 6 bases. The V gene's germline CDR1 is SGHTA and CDR2 FQGNSA. CDR3 sequence (DNA): TGTGCCAGCAGCTTATGGAGAAACACTGAAGCTTTCTTT. Its translation: CASSLWRNTEAFF.

The J gene is TRBJ2-7, the V gene TRBV6-1; 11 bases align to TRBD2. The CDR3 length is 17 residues. CDR1 MNHNS and CDR2 SASEGT come from the germline V gene. Trimming cost V 6 bases and J 2 bases; bases outside gene matches: 12. The CDR3 protein is CASSPIYSGRAPYEQYF. The CDR3 DNA sequence: TGTGCCAGCAGCCCAATCTATAGCGGGAGGGCCCCCTACGAGCAGTACTTC.

This clonotype was observed a few times. V is TRBV28 and J is TRBJ2-7, with D possibly being TRBD1 (6 bases). The CDR3 covers 13 residues. The germline V and J ends were trimmed by 3 bases and 6 bases, with 12 bases remaining between them. CDR1 MDHEN and CDR2 SYDVKM come from the germline V gene. The CDR3 sequence: CASSFIARGEQYF. The CDR3 DNA reads as TGTGCCAGCAGTTTTATAGCCAGGGGCGAGCAGTACTTC.

The chain combines TRBV7-9 with TRBJ2-2; D could derive from TRBD1 or TRBD2 (5 bases each). CDR3 size: 15 residues. The germline gives CDR1 SEHNR, CDR2 FQNEAQ (reference sequence). Trimming stripped 5 bases from V and 0 bases from J, with 10 bases between. The CDR3 protein is CASSGDVANTGELFF. The CDR3 DNA sequence: TGTGCCAGCAGCGGGGACGTCGCGAACACCGGGGAGCTGTTTTTT.

Many counts were recorded for this clonotype. The rearrangement joins TRBV29-1 to TRBJ2-1; 7 bases map to TRBD1. This CDR3 region has 15 residues. The germline V gene encodes CDR1 SQVTM and CDR2 ANQGSEA. The ends lost 2 bases at V and 2 bases at J; junction bases unmatched: 6. CDR3 bases: TGCAGCGTTGAACCCTGGCAGGGGGCCTACAATGAGCAGTTCTTC. Residues: CSVEPWQGAYNEQFF.

V usage is TRBV6-2 or TRBV6-3 and J usage is TRBJ2-7, with TRBD1 as a possible D gene (6 bases). Germline CDR1 MNHEY, CDR2 SVGEGT. This CDR3 comprises 15 residues. The ends were cut back, 6 bases at V and 0 bases at J, with 15 bases in the middle. The CDR3 DNA reads TGTGCCAGCAGGTGGGCAGGGGTCGGCTCCTACGAGCAGTACTTC. It codes for CASRWAGVGSYEQYF.

The rearrangement joins TRBV15 to TRBJ2-5; TRBD2 might be the D (5 bases). Trimming left V 4 bases short and J 5 bases short, with 14 bases between. This CDR3 has 14 residues. Germline values: CDR1 LNHNV, CDR2 YYDKDF (reference sequence). CDR3 DNA: TGTGCCACCAGCAACGCTAGCTTTTGGGAGACCCAGTACTTC. It translates to CATSNASFWETQYF.

This clonotype was detected a few times. V gene TRBV11-3 combines with J gene TRBJ2-1; D might be TRBD2 (5 bases). V lost 5 bases, J lost 0 bases, and 11 bases lay in between. Germline lookup yields CDR1 SGHNT and CDR2 YENEEA. CDR3 length: 15 amino acids. Here the CDR3 DNA reads TGTGCCAGCAGCCTCAGAGGGAGCTCCTACAATGAGCAGTTCTTC. It translates to CASSLRGSSYNEQFF. Combining the CDR3 with reference TRBV11-3 and TRBJ2-1 gives the whole variable domain EAGVVQSPRYKIIEKKQPVAFWCNPISGHNTLYWYLQNLGQGPELLIRYENEEAVDDSQLPKDRFSAERLKGVDSTLKIQPAELGDSAVYLCASSLRGSSYNEQFFGPGTRLTVL.

This clonotype was detected only a few times. V and J are TRBV4-2 and TRBJ2-7; tentative D call: TRBD2 (6 bases). V dropped 0 bases and J dropped 0 bases, with 15 bases sitting between them. This CDR3 has 17 residues. From germline, CDR1 is LGHNA and CDR2 YNFKEQ. Here the CDR3 DNA reads TGTGCCAGCAGCCAAGATGTCGGGCGGACTATCTCCTACGAGCAGTACTTC. Its translation: CASSQDVGRTISYEQYF.

The chain couples TRBV12-3 or TRBV12-4 to TRBJ1-1; D not certain. Trimming stripped 2 bases from V and 2 bases from J, with 9 bases between. This CDR3 has 14 amino acids. CDR3 coding DNA: TGTGCCAGCAGTTTATTGCCGGCCAACACTGAAGCTTTCTTT. Translating it yields CASSLLPANTEAFF.

The V gene is TRBV4-3, the J gene TRBJ2-7; possibly TRBD2 for D (5 bases). The ends were cut back, 3 bases at V and 3 bases at J, with 9 bases in the middle. The germline gives CDR1 LGHNA, CDR2 YSLEER. The CDR3 spans 13 residues. The CDR3, as DNA: TGCGCCAGCAGCCATAGCAGCGGCTACGAGCAGTACTTC. Translating gives CASSHSSGYEQYF.

The rearrangement joins TRBV20-1 to TRBJ1-5, with TRBD1 matching over 7 bases. Germline CDR1 is DFQATT and CDR2 is SNEGSKA (reference sequence). The CDR3 is 15 residues long. V lost 5 bases and J lost 0; bases outside the gene matches: 7. The CDR3 region has the DNA TGCAGTGCTCGGGACAGTCCGTATAGCAATCAGCCCCAGCATTTT. This translates into CSARDSPYSNQPQHF.

This clonotype has only a few counts. The chain has TRBV6-5 and TRBJ2-1, with D unresolved. Germline-derived CDR1 and CDR2 are MNHEY and SVGAGI. The CDR3 contains 16 residues. V gave up 0 bases and J gave up 6 bases, with 15 bases separating them. The CDR3 bases are TGTGCCAGCAGTTACTCGACAATCCCCAGCGTCAATGAGCAGTTCTTC. It is translated as CASSYSTIPSVNEQFF.